The clone carrying this T cell receptor beta chain has at least ten counts. Its antigen is unknown. Researchers took RNA transcripts and amplified TCR beta CDR3 regions from them. HTBI-primed first-round RT-PCR preceded second-round multiplex PCR. In TCRdb, the multiplex PCR reads were re-called with MiXCR into one record per CDR3 protein. The sample consists of 680,000 or so distinct CDR3 sequences, approximately 21% of them appearing once. This sample is drawn from a study of Graves' ophthalmopathy and Graves' hyperthyroidism. This CDR3 has 12 residues. The V and J ends lost 5 bases and 8 bases respectively, with 12 bases between them. Germline V lookup: CDR1 SGHAT, CDR2 FQNNGV. The study recruited hyperthyroidism patients aged 18 to 65 who were newly diagnosed, under 2 months' duration. Clinical symptoms, serum thyroxine, TRAb, thyroid ultrasound and orbital computed tomography were relied on for diagnosis.

Study-wide results and caveats: Ophthalmopathy progression cases were predicted by the model with approximately 66% sensitivity and approximately 76% specificity. Blood also contained most of the expanded thyroid clonotypes above 0.001 frequency.

The receptor's source is a woman younger than 30 with stable Graves' hyperthyroidism. Some clones in this sample may be carry-over from other donors' samples. The chain uses TRBV11-2 and TRBJ1-1; a weak D match, TRBD1 (5 bases). What was sequenced was peripheral blood. In nucleotides, the CDR3 is TGTGCCAGCAGCCACGACAGCCCAGAAGCTTTCTTT. Its protein product is CASSHDSPEAFF.